One and the same sample provided the 28 T cell receptor beta chains below, sequenced in a study of Graves' ophthalmopathy and Graves' hyperthyroidism. Transcripts of RNA were the source for amplifying TCR beta CDR3 regions. In the first round, RT-PCR was carried out with HTBI primers, and a multiplex PCR formed the second round. TCRdb ran MiXCR on the multiplex PCR reads and lists one entry per CDR3 protein. The table includes hundreds of thousands of distinct CDR3 sequences, 35% to 50% detected once. The sequencing input was peripheral blood. These receptors all stem from an adult man with Graves' ophthalmopathy.

The CDR3 is CATSDDRFGPQHF. Here the CDR3 DNA reads TGTGCCACCAGTGATGACAGGTTCGGGCCCCAGCATTTT. The chain carries TRBV24-1 and TRBJ1-5, with D perhaps matching TRBD1 (6 bases). Germline V gene lookup returns CDR1 KGHDR and CDR2 SFDVKD. V lost 3 bases and J lost 9, with 11 bases in between. This CDR3 spans 13 amino acids.

This clonotype was counted ten times or more. The chain has TRBV7-2 and TRBJ2-7; 9 bases map to TRBD1. Losses at the gene ends were 3 bases for V and 6 bases for J; bases not matched to a gene: 6. Per the germline V gene, CDR1 is SGHTA and CDR2 is FQGNSA. The CDR3 has 14 amino acids. CDR3 amino acids: CASSFRDRDSEQYF. The CDR3 coding sequence is TGTGCCAGCAGCTTCCGGGACAGGGATTCCGAGCAGTACTTC. Filled out from reference TRBV7-2 and TRBJ2-7, the complete variable domain reads GAGVSQSPSNKVTEKGKDVELRCDPISGHTALYWYRQSLGQGLEFLIYFQGNSAPDKSGLPSDRFSAERTGGSVSTLTIQRTQQEDSAVYLCASSFRDRDSEQYFGPGTRLTVT.

The chain has TRBV30 and TRBJ1-3; the D gene is possibly TRBD1 (6 bases). The CDR3 is 11 residues long. Trimming removed 4 bases at V and 7 bases at J, with 8 bases between. Looked up from germline, CDR1 is GTSNPN and CDR2 is SVGIG (reference sequence). The CDR3 DNA sequence: TGTGCCTGGACAGGGGTTAACACCATATATTTT. This sequence encodes CAWTGVNTIYF.

This sequence joins TRBV19 and TRBJ2-7, with 12 bases matching TRBD2. J gave up 3 bases and V 2 bases, and 2 bases lay outside the gene matches. The CDR3 is 15 residues long. Germline CDR1 and CDR2: LNHDA and SQIVND (reference sequence). CDR3 region: CASSILAGGGYEQYF. CDR3 nucleotide sequence: TGTGCCAGTAGTATACTAGCGGGAGGGGGCTACGAGCAGTACTTC.

This clonotype was recorded at least ten times. V usage is TRBV7-9 and J usage is TRBJ2-5; 12 nucleotides match TRBD2. Germline trimming cut 3 bases from V and 5 bases from J; bases unmatched to any gene: 13. The CDR3 consists of 18 residues. The germline V gene encodes CDR1 SEHNR and CDR2 FQNEAQ (reference sequence). CDR3 DNA sequence: TGTGCCAGCAGCTTGAGGAGACTAGCGGGGGTGGCAGGCGAGACCCAGTACTTC. It encodes CASSLRRLAGVAGETQYF.

The chain couples TRBV10-3 to TRBJ2-7, with D uncertain. Germline values: CDR1 ENHRY, CDR2 SYGVKD. Trimming pared 3 bases from V and 6 bases from J, leaving 0 bases between. The CDR3 spans 9 residues. The CDR3 region has the DNA TGTGCCATCAGTGACGAGCAGTACTTC. This encodes CAISDEQYF.

This clonotype was recorded at least ten times. This sequence joins TRBV5-1 and TRBJ2-7, with 11 positions matching TRBD1. The CDR3 extends over 15 amino acids. V shed 4 bases, J shed 4 bases, and the junction held 7 bases outside the gene matches. Germline lookup yields CDR1 SGHRS and CDR2 YFSETQ. CDR3: CASSTTGQGVYEQYF. CDR3 bases: TGCGCCAGCAGCACGACGGGACAGGGGGTGTACGAGCAGTACTTC.

On this clonotype itself: A single base separates this from a much larger clone, so it may be a read error. Likely a read error: the CDR3 ends without its conserved phenylalanine or tryptophan. V and J are TRBV19 and TRBJ1-2, with 7 bases aligning to TRBD1. V gave up 5 bases and J gave up 8 bases; unmatched junction bases: 5. Germline loops: CDR1 LNHDA, CDR2 SQIVND (reference sequence). This CDR3 is 12 amino acids long. The CDR3 loop is CASSRGTVGYTL. In DNA form, the CDR3 reads TGTGCCAGTAGTCGCGGGACAGTCGGCTACACCCTC.

This clonotype occurred a few times. The chain combines TRBV7-8 with TRBJ2-7; 9 bases are shared with TRBD1. The V gene's germline CDR1 is SGHVS and CDR2 FQNEAQ. Trimming removed 5 bases from V and 2 bases from J; junction bases left unmatched: 7. The CDR3 runs to 15 residues. The CDR3 here is CASSQRGQGPYEQYF. CDR3 sequence (DNA): TGTGCCAGCAGCCAACGGGGACAGGGACCCTACGAGCAGTACTTC.

This chain links TRBV20-1 with TRBJ1-1, with a weak D call TRBD1 (6 bases). V was shortened by 0 bases and J by 1 base, with 9 bases between the two germline ends. The CDR3 covers 14 residues. Germline V gene sequence: CDR1 DFQATT, CDR2 SNEGSKA (reference sequence). CDR3 nucleotides: TGCAGTGCTAGAGAGGGGGGGGCGAACACTGAAGCTTTCTTT. This translates into CSAREGGANTEAFF.

This clonotype was counted many times. V gene TRBV10-2 combines with J gene TRBJ2-7; TRBD1 is a possible D gene (6 bases). The CDR3 sequence is 13 residues long. CDR1 is WSHSY and CDR2 is SAAADI in the germline V gene. Deletions cut 7 bases from V and 3 bases from J, with 13 bases between. As DNA, the CDR3 is TGCGCCAGCAATCCGGGACAAGGCTACGAGCAGTACTTC. It specifies CASNPGQGYEQYF.

This clonotype occurred a few times. The CDR3 spells CASSLNSGRDYEQYF. The DNA of the CDR3 is TGTGCCAGCAGCTTGAACAGCGGGAGAGACTACGAGCAGTACTTC. The V and J genes are TRBV5-5 and TRBJ2-7, with TRBD2 matching over 8 bases. CDR1 SGHKS and CDR2 YYEKEE come from the germline V gene (reference sequence). This CDR3 has 15 residues. V was clipped by 1 base and J by 3 bases; unmatched bases: 6.

To note about this clonotype: A single base separates this from a much larger clone, so it may be a read error. The chain has TRBV29-1 and TRBJ2-7; the D gene is possibly TRBD1 (6 bases). The V gene lost 4 bases and the J gene lost 0 bases, with 13 bases spanning the gap. This CDR3 is 14 amino acids long. CDR1 is SQVTM, CDR2 ANQGSEA, per germline. CDR3 sequence: CSVGWQGSSYEQYF. In DNA, the CDR3 is TGCAGCGTTGGGTGGCAGGGGAGCTCCTACGAGCAGTACTTC.

This clonotype was seen at least ten times. This chain links TRBV5-6 with TRBJ2-7, with no clear D. The CDR3 spans 14 residues. V was trimmed by 4 bases and J by 4 bases, leaving 15 bases between them. CDR1 SGHDT and CDR2 YYEEEE come from the germline V gene. CDR3 nucleotides: TGTGCCAGCAGCGCGCCTAACGCCCTTTACGAGCAGTACTTC. It yields the protein CASSAPNALYEQYF.

This chain connects TRBV12-5 to TRBJ2-5; weak D call: TRBD2 (7 bases). The V gene lost 3 bases and the J gene lost 5 bases, with 13 bases spanning the gap. Germline lookup yields CDR1 LGHNT and CDR2 FRNRAP. The CDR3 is made up of 14 amino acids. The CDR3 is CASGFGGLQETQYF. The CDR3 nucleotides are TGTGCTAGTGGTTTCGGGGGGCTGCAGGAGACCCAGTACTTC.

The CDR3 coding sequence is TGCGCCAGCAGCGGGGAGGGTAGCGGATTCTACACCTTC. It is translated as CASSGEGSGFYTF. The chain links TRBV5-1 to TRBJ1-2; D not resolved. V was pared by 4 bases and J by 10 bases, with 17 bases between. Looked up from germline, CDR1 is SGHRS and CDR2 is YFSETQ. CDR3 size: 13 residues.

In regard to this clonotype: A read error may be the cause here, since a much bigger clone is one base away. Because it lacks the conserved phenylalanine or tryptophan at the end, this CDR3 is likely a read error. This chain links TRBV12-5 with TRBJ1-1; D remains unclear. This CDR3 has 12 residues. Germline assignment: CDR1 LGHNT and CDR2 FRNRAP. The CDR3 DNA sequence: TGTGCCAGCAGCCTTCGAGGTGCTGAAGCTTTCCTT. Its translation: CASSLRGAEAFL.

The chain has TRBV2 and TRBJ1-2; D might be TRBD1 (6 bases). CDR1 SNHLY and CDR2 FYNNEI come from the germline V gene. CDR3 length: 14 residues. V was trimmed by 6 bases and J by 7 bases, leaving 18 bases between them. The chain's CDR3 is CASRKRWGASGYTF. The DNA for the CDR3 is TGTGCCAGCAGAAAACGATGGGGGGCGTCTGGCTACACCTTC.

The chain links TRBV29-1 to TRBJ2-5; D remains unclear. The CDR3 runs to 11 residues. The ends were cut back, 8 bases at V and 1 base at J, with 8 bases in the middle. Germline V gives CDR1 SQVTM, CDR2 ANQGSEA. The CDR3 reads CSLGSQETQYF. CDR3 DNA: TGCAGCTTGGGCTCCCAAGAGACCCAGTACTTC.

J is TRBJ2-7 and V is TRBV20-1; TRBD1 is a possible D gene (10 bases). The germline V gene has CDR1 DFQATT and CDR2 SNEGSKA (reference sequence). Trimming took 0 bases from V and 0 from J, leaving 24 bases between them. The length of the CDR3 is 19 residues. The CDR3 sequence is CSARDSRTGGRGGSYEQYF. In nucleotides, the CDR3 is TGCAGTGCTAGAGATTCGAGGACAGGGGGGCGGGGGGGCTCCTACGAGCAGTACTTC.

This clonotype was picked up many times. The rearrangement joins TRBV2 to TRBJ1-6; D remains ambiguous. Germline CDR1 and CDR2: SNHLY and FYNNEI. CDR3 length: 15 amino acids. The V gene lost 3 bases and the J gene lost 1 base, with 7 bases spanning the gap. The CDR3 protein is CASSDGPSYNSPLHF. The CDR3 DNA reads as TGTGCCAGCAGTGATGGGCCTTCCTATAATTCACCCCTCCACTTT.

The rearrangement links TRBV10-3 to TRBJ1-5; 9 bases match TRBD1. Losses at the gene ends were 6 bases for V and 14 bases for J; bases not matched to a gene: 14. CDR1 ENHRY and CDR2 SYGVKD come from the germline V gene. The CDR3 is 14 amino acids. The CDR3 protein is CAISSGQGRGYEHF. CDR3 coding DNA: TGTGCCATCAGCTCTGGACAGGGGAGGGGATACGAGCATTTT.

This clonotype was counted ten times or more. CDR3 bases: TGTGCAACCAGCAATGCGGACAGGCGATATAGCAATCAGCCCCAGCATTTT. It codes for CATSNADRRYSNQPQHF. The genes are TRBV12-3 or TRBV12-4 and TRBJ1-5; 7 bases match TRBD1. The length of the CDR3 is 17 residues.

The chain carries TRBV29-1 and TRBJ2-1; D may correspond to TRBD1 or TRBD2 (5 bases each). The ends were cut back, 3 bases at V and 0 bases at J, with 12 bases in the middle. Germline V gene sequence: CDR1 SQVTM, CDR2 ANQGSEA. This CDR3 is built from 15 residues. The DNA for the CDR3 is TGCAGCGTTGAGGGACCACCGAGCTCCTACAATGAGCAGTTCTTC. It specifies CSVEGPPSSYNEQFF.

The V gene is TRBV24-1, the J gene TRBJ2-3; D is ambiguous. The germline gives CDR1 KGHDR, CDR2 SFDVKD. Trimming pared 4 bases from V and 1 base from J, leaving 5 bases between. The CDR3 has 13 amino acids. The CDR3 nucleotides are TGTGCCACCAGTGAATCTGGCACAGATACGCAGTATTTT. It codes for CATSESGTDTQYF.

The CDR3: CASSERKGAEGYTF. The DNA of the CDR3 is TGTGCCAGCAGTGAAAGAAAGGGGGCCGAGGGCTACACCTTC. This rearrangement joins TRBV12-3 or TRBV12-4 to TRBJ1-2, with 7 positions matching TRBD1. The length of the CDR3 is 14 residues. V trimming: 5 bases; J trimming: 8 bases; junction bases outside the gene matches: 11.

The rearrangement links TRBV29-1 to TRBJ2-5, with a tentative D call TRBD1 (5 bases). The CDR3 extends over 12 amino acids. Germline V lookup: CDR1 SQVTM, CDR2 ANQGSEA. The ends were cut back, 2 bases at V and 2 bases at J, with 6 bases in the middle. The CDR3 here is CSVEKGQETQYF. Written as DNA, the CDR3 is TGCAGCGTTGAAAAGGGGCAAGAGACCCAGTACTTC.

The V and J genes are TRBV5-1 and TRBJ1-3; TRBD1 matches at 9 bases. This CDR3 comprises 16 residues. J lost 0 bases, V lost 4 bases, and 5 bases had no gene match. From germline, CDR1 is SGHRS and CDR2 YFSETQ. The CDR3 sequence: CASSEGQGVSGNTIYF. The CDR3 nucleotides are TGCGCCAGCAGCGAGGGACAGGGCGTCTCTGGAAACACCATATATTTT.